One and the same sample provided the 27 T cell receptor beta chains below, sequenced in a study of blood T cell repertoires in COVID-19. The assay was immunoSEQ multiplex PCR, and TCRdb's table has in-frame clones only and misses some. Found here are roughly 150,000 clones, around 88% of them singletons; the top ten hold less than 20%. Sequencing input: peripheral blood. The source is a woman in her seventies who had recovered from COVID-19.

The V call is TRBV27, the J call TRBJ2-3; 9 positions agree with TRBD1. Germline V lookup: CDR1 MNHEY, CDR2 SMNVEV (reference sequence). The CDR3 has 15 amino acids. V gave up 7 bases and J gave up 0 bases; unmatched junction bases: 5. The CDR3 DNA follows: TGTGCCAGCACCCGGGACAGGGATAGCACAGATACGCAGTATTTT. Its translation is CASTRDRDSTDTQYF.

The V gene is TRBV30, the J gene TRBJ1-2; D perhaps matches TRBD1 (6 bases). Germline V CDR1 and CDR2: GTSNPN, SVGIG (reference sequence). The CDR3 has 13 residues. Deletions cut 2 bases from V and 6 bases from J, with 13 bases between. CDR3 coding DNA: TGTGCCTGGAGTCTGAAGGACAGAGATGGCTACACCTTC. The encoded protein is CAWSLKDRDGYTF.

The rearrangement uses TRBV5-1 and TRBJ1-1; 10 positions agree with TRBD1. The J segment lost 6 bases and the V segment lost 4 bases, leaving 18 bases of the junction unmatched. The CDR3 consists of 18 residues. Germline-derived CDR1 and CDR2 are SGHRS and YFSETQ. The CDR3 here is CASSLRGQGWNGRSEAFF. DNA for the CDR3: TGCGCCAGCAGCCTAAGGGGACAGGGGTGGAATGGGCGATCTGAAGCTTTCTTT.

The chain combines TRBV20-1 with TRBJ2-3; 7 bases agree with TRBD2. V lost 3 bases and J lost 5; bases outside the gene matches: 8. From germline, CDR1 is DFQATT and CDR2 SNEGSKA (reference sequence). CDR3 length: 14 amino acids. The CDR3 protein is CSASGLDGGDTQYF. The CDR3, as DNA: TGCAGTGCTAGTGGACTAGATGGAGGAGATACGCAGTATTTT.

The rearrangement links TRBV7-9 to TRBJ1-1; maybe TRBD1 (5 bases). Germline V gene lookup returns CDR1 SEHNR and CDR2 FQNEAQ (reference sequence). V was cut by 5 bases and J by 1 base, with 20 bases left in between. The CDR3 is made up of 17 amino acids. The CDR3 spells CASSGEVQGRRNTEAFF. CDR3 in DNA: TGTGCCAGCAGCGGGGAGGTGCAGGGACGGAGGAACACTGAAGCTTTCTTT.

The chain is built from TRBV27 and TRBJ2-7; 9 nucleotides agree with TRBD1. Germline V gives CDR1 MNHEY, CDR2 SMNVEV (reference sequence). The V gene end was trimmed by 1 base and the J gene end by 3 bases; junction bases not matched to a gene: 4. There are 15 residues in the CDR3. The CDR3: CASSLWGTGSYEQYF. The CDR3 region has the DNA TGTGCCAGCAGTTTATGGGGGACAGGGAGCTACGAGCAGTACTTC.

The chain is built from TRBV19 and TRBJ2-5; weak D call: TRBD2 (6 bases). CDR3 length equals 13 residues. Germline V gene lookup returns CDR1 LNHDA and CDR2 SQIVND (reference sequence). Trimming pared 0 bases from V and 7 bases from J, leaving 9 bases between. The CDR3 nucleotides are TGTGCCAGTAGTATAGACGGGCGGGGGACCCAGTACTTC. Protein sequence: CASSIDGRGTQYF.

The V gene is TRBV6-2 or TRBV6-3, the J gene TRBJ2-3; 8 bases agree with TRBD2. Germline values: CDR1 MNHEY, CDR2 SVGEGT. The CDR3 is 14 amino acids. V trimming: 6 bases; J trimming: 4 bases; junction bases outside the gene matches: 6. In DNA, the CDR3 is TGTGCCAGCAGCCGGACTAGCAGGGCAGATACGCAGTATTTT. Translating it yields CASSRTSRADTQYF.

V usage is TRBV15 and J usage is TRBJ1-2; D gene ambiguous. Per germline, CDR1 LNHNV and CDR2 YYDKDF (reference sequence). This CDR3 spans 12 amino acids. Trimming left V 4 bases short and J 0 bases short, with 3 bases between. CDR3 sequence: CATSTSNYGYTF. In DNA, the CDR3 is TGTGCCACCAGCACCTCTAACTATGGCTACACCTTC.

This chain connects TRBV7-9 to TRBJ1-6, with 7 bases fitting TRBD1. V was clipped by 2 bases and J by 8 bases; unmatched bases: 6. The germline V gene encodes CDR1 SEHNR and CDR2 FQNEAQ (reference sequence). The CDR3 is 15 amino acids. The CDR3 DNA sequence: TGTGCCAGCAGCTTAAGCCGACAGGGAGATTCACCCCTCCACTTT. This encodes CASSLSRQGDSPLHF.

CDR3: CASSGGGGSGIEYF. The CDR3 coding sequence is TGTGCCAGCAGCGGAGGGGGCGGTAGCGGGATCGAGTACTTC. The chain uses TRBV7-9 and TRBJ2-7, with a weak D call TRBD2 (8 bases). The CDR3 consists of 14 residues. Trimming removed 5 bases from V and 11 bases from J, with 22 bases in between. CDR1 and CDR2 (germline): SEHNR, FQNEAQ (reference sequence). The full variable domain, in which reference TRBV7-9 and TRBJ2-7 provide the parts outside the CDR3, is DTGVSQNPRHKITKRGQNVTFRCDPISEHNRLYWYRQTLGQGPEFLTYFQNEAQLEKSRLLSDRFSAERPKGSFSTLEIQRTEQGDSAMYLCASSGGGGSGIEYFGPGTRLTVT.

This clone was seen more than once but under ten times. The CDR3 DNA is TGTGCCAGCAGCCCCTTGATTAGGGGCTCGAGGGAGCAGTACTTC. Amino acid sequence: CASSPLIRGSREQYF. The rearrangement joins TRBV7-9 to TRBJ2-7; D might be TRBD1 (5 bases). The V end lost 5 bases, the J end lost 7 bases, and 21 bases lay between the germline ends. CDR1 SEHNR and CDR2 FQNEAQ come from the germline V gene (reference sequence). CDR3 length: 15 residues.

The chain carries TRBV7-9 and TRBJ1-2; 11 nucleotides line up with TRBD1. The CDR3 totals 15 residues. Germline V CDR1 and CDR2: SEHNR, FQNEAQ (reference sequence). The ends lost 5 bases at V and 3 bases at J; junction bases unmatched: 5. CDR3 loop: CASSLGQGAYYGYTF. In nucleotides, the CDR3 is TGTGCCAGCAGCCTAGGACAGGGGGCATACTATGGCTACACCTTC.

V and J are TRBV7-9 and TRBJ2-7; maybe TRBD1 (6 bases). V was trimmed by 6 bases and J by 8 bases, leaving 14 bases between them. Germline V gene data show CDR1 as SEHNR and CDR2 as FQNEAQ (reference sequence). The CDR3 spans 12 residues. As DNA, the CDR3 is TGTGCCAGCAGAACAGGGACGACGCAGCAGTACTTC. It specifies CASRTGTTQQYF.

The J gene is TRBJ2-7, the V gene TRBV5-1, with 9 bases matching TRBD2. V shed 4 bases and J 6 bases; nucleotides not matched to a gene: 11. Germline V CDR1 and CDR2: SGHRS, YFSETQ. This CDR3 is built from 15 residues. Written as DNA, the CDR3 is TGCGCCAGCAGCCCGCGGACTAGCGCGCGGTTCGAGCAGTACTTC. This sequence encodes CASSPRTSARFEQYF.

On this clone: Only one base separates this from a far larger clonotype, so it likely reflects a read error. V usage is TRBV11-3 and J usage is TRBJ2-3; D ambiguous. Trimming took off 6 bases at V and 1 base at J, with 8 bases between the two ends. This CDR3 has 13 amino acids. In germline, CDR1 is SGHNT, CDR2 YENEEA. The CDR3: CASSSRGTDTQYF. The CDR3 DNA reads as TGTGCCAGCAGTTCCCGCGGCACAGATACGCAGTATTTT. Full variable domain (remainder filled in from reference TRBV11-3 and TRBJ2-3): EAGVVQSPRYKIIEKKQPVAFWCNPISGHNTLYWYLQNLGQGPELLIRYENEEAVDDSQLPKDRFSAERLKGVDSTLKIQPAELGDSAVYLCASSSRGTDTQYFGPGTRLTVL.

The DNA for the CDR3 is TGCGCCAGCAGCTTGGCTGGTCGCCCCGGGTCGAACACTGAAGCTTTCTTT. The encoded protein is CASSLAGRPGSNTEAFF. This chain joins TRBV5-1 and TRBJ1-1, with no clear D. Germline V gene sequence: CDR1 SGHRS, CDR2 YFSETQ. The CDR3 spans 17 residues. Trimming pared 0 bases from V and 1 base from J, leaving 16 bases between.

This clone has a handful of counts. The rearrangement links TRBV19 to TRBJ1-6; TRBD1 aligns across 8 bases. Germline CDR1 LNHDA, CDR2 SQIVND (reference sequence). V shed 8 bases and J 5 bases; nucleotides not matched to a gene: 5. The CDR3 extends over 14 amino acids. The CDR3 sequence is CASGDRRNNSPLHF. The CDR3 DNA is TGTGCCAGTGGGGACAGGCGAAATAATTCACCCCTCCACTTT.

The V call is TRBV3-1 (or the pseudogene TRBV3-2), the J call TRBJ2-1, with 8 nucleotides matching TRBD2. Trimming removed 4 bases from V and 8 bases from J; junction bases left unmatched: 10. The CDR3 length is 15 residues. Germline V lookup: CDR1 LGHDT, CDR2 YNNKEL (reference sequence). This CDR3 reads CASSPRGSGVYEQFF. The CDR3 nucleotides read TGTGCCAGCAGCCCCCGGGGTAGCGGGGTGTATGAGCAGTTCTTC.

The chain carries TRBV19 and TRBJ2-4; D is unclear. The CDR3 covers 14 residues. V shed 6 bases and J shed 0 bases, with 9 bases lying between them. Germline CDR1 reads LNHDA; CDR2 reads SQIVND (reference sequence). The CDR3 DNA reads TGTGCCAGTAGGCCCCGACTAGCCAAAAACATTCAGTACTTC. Translated: CASRPRLAKNIQYF.

This clone was seen more than once but under ten times. This sequence joins TRBV19 and TRBJ1-1, with D maybe TRBD1 (6 bases). V shed 6 bases and J shed 4 bases, with 12 bases lying between them. The CDR3 spans 13 residues. Germline lookup yields CDR1 LNHDA and CDR2 SQIVND (reference sequence). CDR3 coding DNA: TGTGCCAGTAGGGTGGGGGCTGGCACTGAAGCTTTCTTT. This encodes CASRVGAGTEAFF.

The chain employs TRBV12-5 and TRBJ2-7; 7 bases are shared with TRBD1. The CDR3 is 16 residues long. After removal of 6 bases from V and 2 bases from J, the junction contained 13 bases not matched to a gene. The germline V gene encodes CDR1 LGHNT and CDR2 FRNRAP. The CDR3 bases are TGTGCTAGTGGCCCCCCGACAGGGAAGGGAACCTACGAGCAGTACTTC. Protein: CASGPPTGKGTYEQYF.

Notes on this clone: Mismatch with germline at one junction end may stem from a read error. The chain has TRBV28 and TRBJ2-3, with 7 bases identical to TRBD1. This CDR3 region has 11 residues. Germline CDR1 and CDR2: MDHEN and SYDVKM. CDR3 loop: CASSWTGTQYF. CDR3 DNA: TGTGCCAGCAGTTGGACAGGTACGCAGTATTTT.

The chain recombines TRBV5-1 with TRBJ1-6; no reliable D call. Germline CDR1 is SGHRS and CDR2 is YFSETQ. V dropped 5 bases and J dropped 0 bases, with 9 bases sitting between them. The CDR3 has 15 residues. The CDR3 region has the DNA TGCGCCAGCAGGGACGGGAGCTCCTATAATTCACCCCTCCACTTT. This sequence encodes CASRDGSSYNSPLHF.

The table lists this clone with a count of one. V and J are TRBV4-1 and TRBJ1-3; 10 bases fit TRBD1. Losses at the gene ends were 4 bases for V and 0 bases for J; bases not matched to a gene: 0. The CDR3 loop spans 15 amino acids. Germline-derived CDR1 and CDR2 are MGHRA and YSYEKL. CDR3 in DNA: TGCGCCAGCAGCCGGGACAGGGGCTCTGGAAACACCATATATTTT. It encodes CASSRDRGSGNTIYF.

V usage is TRBV20-1 and J usage is TRBJ2-3; TRBD2 aligns across 9 bases. Trimming took 3 bases from V and 4 from J; bases not matched to a gene: 5. CDR1 is DFQATT, CDR2 SNEGSKA, per germline (reference sequence). The CDR3 has 14 residues. CDR3: CSASGRGGADTQYF. In DNA form, the CDR3 reads TGCAGTGCTAGTGGGCGGGGGGGCGCAGATACGCAGTATTTT.

The V call is TRBV25-1, the J call TRBJ1-4, with D tentatively TRBD1 (5 bases). This CDR3 has 14 residues. CDR1 is MGHDK, CDR2 SYGVNS, per germline. V was pared by 6 bases and J by 8 bases, with 16 bases between. In DNA form, the CDR3 reads TGTGCCAGCAGGGCCGGCGGGGGTGAAGAAAAACTGTTTTTT. This sequence encodes CASRAGGGEEKLFF.